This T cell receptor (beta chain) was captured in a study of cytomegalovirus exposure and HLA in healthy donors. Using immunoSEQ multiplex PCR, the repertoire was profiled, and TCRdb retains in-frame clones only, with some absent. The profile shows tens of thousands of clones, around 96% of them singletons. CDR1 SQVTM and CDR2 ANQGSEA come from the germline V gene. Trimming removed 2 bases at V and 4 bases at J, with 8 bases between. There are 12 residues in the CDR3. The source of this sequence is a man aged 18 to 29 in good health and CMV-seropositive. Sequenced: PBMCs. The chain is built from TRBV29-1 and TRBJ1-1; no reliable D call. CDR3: CSVEKASTEAFF. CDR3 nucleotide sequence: TGCAGCGTTGAAAAAGCTTCCACTGAAGCTTTCTTT.